This TCR beta chain comes out of a study of CXCR3-negative and CXCR3-positive naive CD8 T cells. Study-wide findings and caveats: Diversity in memory CD8+ cells fell much lower than the comparably high levels seen in both naive subsets. The TRBV-TRBJ usage of naive CXCR3-negative and CXCR3-positive cells was similar, but that of memory cells differed. More hydrophobic TRB CDR3s occurred in CXCR3-positive than in CXCR3-negative naive cells.

5' RACE that incorporated UMI labels was used to prepare the TRB cDNA libraries. TCRdb reprocessed the 5' RACE reads, with one entry per CDR3 protein and no DNA. The sample's table shows over 150,000 distinct CDR3 sequences. The length of the CDR3 is 16 residues. The V gene's germline CDR1 is SGHVS and CDR2 FQNEAQ. Regarding this clonotype: Its antigen is currently unknown.

The specimen sequenced was naive CXCR3+ CD8+ T cells from blood. Specified subset: CD45RO-CCR7+CD27+CD95- naive CD8+ T cells expressing CXCR3 (TNR3+). The sequence was obtained from a human donor in good health. Some clones in this sample may be carry-over from other donors' samples. The V call is TRBV7-8, the J call TRBJ2-7; with no DNA, the TCRdb D assignment of TRBD2 cannot be verified. The CDR3 region is CASSLVGGGRPHEQYF.